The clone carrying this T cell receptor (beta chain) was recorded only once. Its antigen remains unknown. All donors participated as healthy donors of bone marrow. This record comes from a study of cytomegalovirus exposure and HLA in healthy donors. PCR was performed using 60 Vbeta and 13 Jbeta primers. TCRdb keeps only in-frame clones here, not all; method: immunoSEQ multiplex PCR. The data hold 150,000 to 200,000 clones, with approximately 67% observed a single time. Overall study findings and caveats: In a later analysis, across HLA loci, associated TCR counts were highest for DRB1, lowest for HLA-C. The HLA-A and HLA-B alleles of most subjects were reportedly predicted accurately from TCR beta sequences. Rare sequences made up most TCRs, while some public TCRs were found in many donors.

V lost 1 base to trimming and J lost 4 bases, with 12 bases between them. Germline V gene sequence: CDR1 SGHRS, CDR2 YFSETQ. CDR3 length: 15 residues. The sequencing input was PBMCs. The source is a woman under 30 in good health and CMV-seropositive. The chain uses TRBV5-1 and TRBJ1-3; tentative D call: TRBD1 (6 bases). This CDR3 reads CASSLSTGGGNTIYF. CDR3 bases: TGCGCCAGCAGCTTGTCAACGGGGGGCGGAAACACCATATATTTT.